The 20 T cell receptor beta chains in this list originate from one sample, sequenced in a study of shared clonotypes between healthy human individuals. Only in-frame clones appear in the TCRdb table, and some are missing; sequencing was by immunoSEQ multiplex PCR. The profile shows some 2.4 million clones, roughly 93% of them singletons. The sequenced sample was naive CD4+ T cells from PBMCs. Noted subset: CD45RA+ positively selected. Receptors originate from a man aged 18 to 29 in good health. Some clones in this sample may be carry-over from other donors' samples.

This chain connects TRBV28 to TRBJ1-3, with 9 bases matching TRBD1. V was clipped by 2 bases and J by 3 bases; unmatched bases: 8. The CDR3 sequence is 17 residues long. From germline, CDR1 is MDHEN and CDR2 SYDVKM. The chain's CDR3 is CASSLLGQGRSGNTIYF. The CDR3 DNA reads TGTGCCAGCAGTTTACTTGGACAGGGGAGGAGTGGAAACACCATATATTTT.

The chain joins TRBV6-6 to TRBJ2-5; 10 nucleotides agree with TRBD1. This CDR3 is built from 14 residues. The ends lost 6 bases at V and 5 bases at J; junction bases unmatched: 6. Germline CDR1 reads MNHNY; CDR2 reads SVGAGI (reference sequence). The CDR3 DNA reads as TGTGCCAGCAGGATGACAGGGGGCGGGGAGACCCAGTACTTC. This encodes CASRMTGGGETQYF.

Comments on this clone: Germline is not matched at one junction end, which may reflect a read error. J is TRBJ2-5 and V is TRBV11-2; D not certain. Per germline, CDR1 SGHAT and CDR2 FQNNGV. The CDR3 has 15 amino acids. The CDR3 DNA reads as TGTGCCAGCAGCATAGACCCCTCAAGGTGGGAGACCCAGTACTTC. Its protein product is CASSIDPSRWETQYF.

The rearrangement links TRBV4-1 to TRBJ1-6; TRBD1 is a possible D gene (5 bases). Germline V gives CDR1 MGHRA, CDR2 YSYEKL. The CDR3 is 17 amino acids. V gave up 1 base and J gave up 0 bases, with 10 bases separating them. The CDR3 here is CASSQGTPSSYNSPLHF. The CDR3 region has the DNA TGCGCCAGCAGCCAAGGGACACCGAGCTCCTATAATTCACCCCTCCACTTT.

The chain is built from TRBV20-1 and TRBJ2-5; 9 bases fit TRBD2. The V gene end was trimmed by 6 bases and the J gene end by 5 bases; junction bases not matched to a gene: 1. From germline, CDR1 is DFQATT and CDR2 SNEGSKA (reference sequence). This CDR3 contains 11 residues. The CDR3 is CSATSGETQYF. CDR3 coding DNA: TGCAGTGCCACTAGCGGGGAGACCCAGTACTTC.

The chain combines TRBV5-4 with TRBJ1-1, with D hard to call. Germline assignment: CDR1 SGHNT and CDR2 YYREEE (reference sequence). The CDR3 is 15 amino acids. Trimming shortened V by 3 bases and J by 7 bases, and 19 bases separated the two germline ends. CDR3 bases: TGTGCCAGCAGCTCCGCTCGGGAGGGATTTGGTGAAGCTTTCTTT. Translated, it gives CASSSAREGFGEAFF.

V usage is TRBV10-3 and J usage is TRBJ1-5; 8 bases line up with TRBD1. CDR1 is ENHRY, CDR2 SYGVKD, per germline. J gave up 6 bases and V 0 bases, and 4 bases lay outside the gene matches. The CDR3 is 15 amino acids. The CDR3, as DNA: TGTGCCATCAGTGAGTCGGACAGGGAGAGTCAGCCCCAGCATTTT. Translation gives CAISESDRESQPQHF.

The CDR3 region is CSVDASGGTDTQYF. The CDR3 DNA reads TGCAGCGTTGATGCTAGCGGGGGCACAGATACGCAGTATTTT. The J gene is TRBJ2-3, the V gene TRBV29-1; 9 nucleotides line up with TRBD2. This CDR3 has 14 amino acids. Germline assignment: CDR1 SQVTM and CDR2 ANQGSEA. V shed 3 bases, J shed 1 base, and the junction held 2 bases outside the gene matches.

The chain recombines TRBV5-1 with TRBJ2-3; D unresolved. V lost 0 bases and J lost 9, with 14 bases in between. This CDR3 has 14 residues. Germline assignment: CDR1 SGHRS and CDR2 YFSETQ. The chain's CDR3 is CASSLGGSVQTQYF. The CDR3 nucleotides read TGCGCCAGCAGCTTGGGGGGTTCGGTCCAGACGCAGTATTTT.

This sequence joins TRBV5-1 and TRBJ1-4; weak D call: TRBD1 (6 bases). The V gene lost 3 bases and the J gene lost 3 bases, with 21 bases spanning the gap. CDR1 SGHRS and CDR2 YFSETQ come from the germline V gene. The CDR3 consists of 18 residues. The CDR3 nucleotides are TGCGCCAGCAGCTCAACTCCTACAGGGAAAGGGTCTAATGAAAAACTGTTTTTT. It specifies CASSSTPTGKGSNEKLFF. Drawing the rest from reference TRBV5-1 and TRBJ1-4, the complete variable domain is KAGVTQTPRYLIKTRGQQVTLSCSPISGHRSVSWYQQTPGQGLQFLFEYFSETQRNKGNFPGRFSGRQFSNSRSEMNVSTLELGDSALYLCASSSTPTGKGSNEKLFFGSGTQLSVL.

The rearrangement links TRBV5-6 to TRBJ1-5; D is undetermined. Germline CDR1 is SGHDT and CDR2 is YYEEEE. This CDR3 has 14 residues. Trimming left V 0 bases short and J 4 bases short, with 8 bases between. The CDR3 DNA is TGTGCCAGCAGCTTGGTGGGCGCTAATCAGCCCCAGCATTTT. Translating gives CASSLVGANQPQHF. Supplemented by reference TRBV5-6 and TRBJ1-5, the full variable domain reads DAGVTQSPTHLIKTRGQQVTLRCSPKSGHDTVSWYQQALGQGPQFIFQYYEEEERQRGNFPDRFSGHQFPNYSSELNVNALLLGDSALYLCASSLVGANQPQHFGDGTRLSIL.

The sample holds one count of this clone. V and J are TRBV7-2 and TRBJ2-1; D remains ambiguous. The CDR3 sequence is 15 residues long. V lost 6 bases and J 1 base, leaving 13 bases between the germline ends. Germline assignment: CDR1 SGHTA and CDR2 FQGNSA. The CDR3 region is CASSTDRWSYNEQFF. CDR3 nucleotides: TGTGCCAGCAGTACTGACCGGTGGTCCTACAATGAGCAGTTCTTC.

The chain couples TRBV2 to TRBJ2-5; maybe TRBD1 (6 bases). CDR3 length: 17 amino acids. The V end was cut by 4 bases, the J end by 5 bases, with 23 bases between. CDR1 is SNHLY and CDR2 is FYNNEI in the germline V gene. This CDR3 reads CASSVGVGGPTGETQYF. The DNA for the CDR3 is TGTGCCAGCAGTGTAGGGGTTGGGGGCCCAACAGGGGAGACCCAGTACTTC.

This rearrangement joins TRBV11-2 to TRBJ2-3; TRBD2 is a possible D gene (7 bases). The germline V and J ends were trimmed by 7 bases and 1 base, with 12 bases remaining between them. CDR1 is SGHAT, CDR2 FQNNGV, per germline. The CDR3 loop spans 14 amino acids. CDR3: CASNLGGGTDTQYF. CDR3 bases: TGTGCCAGCAACCTAGGGGGGGGCACAGATACGCAGTATTTT.

Of note for this clone: Within the sample, other DNA sequences also encode this same CDR3. This chain connects TRBV30 to TRBJ2-7, with a weak D call TRBD2 (6 bases). Trimming removed 2 bases at V and 3 bases at J, with 11 bases between. The CDR3 length is 13 residues. The germline V gene has CDR1 GTSNPN and CDR2 SVGIG (reference sequence). The CDR3 DNA sequence: TGTGCCTGGAGTACTGGGGGGAACTACGAGCAGTACTTC. This sequence encodes CAWSTGGNYEQYF.

The chain combines TRBV25-1 with TRBJ2-3; 9 bases agree with TRBD2. Trimming removed 0 bases from V and 6 bases from J; junction bases left unmatched: 10. Looked up from germline, CDR1 is MGHDK and CDR2 is SYGVNS. CDR3 length: 17 amino acids. CDR3 bases: TGTGCCAGCAGTGAATACGCGGGACTAGCTCCTGCGGATACGCAGTATTTT. Its protein product is CASSEYAGLAPADTQYF. Complete variable domain (other parts from reference TRBV25-1 and TRBJ2-3): EADIYQTPRYLVIGTGKKITLECSQTMGHDKMYWYQQDPGMELHLIHYSYGVNSTEKGDLSSESTVSRIRTEHFPLTLESARPSHTSQYLCASSEYAGLAPADTQYFGPGTRLTVL.

The chain recombines TRBV30 with TRBJ2-5; 7 nucleotides align to TRBD2. With V trimmed by 4 bases and J by 5 bases, 10 bases remained unmatched. The germline CDR1 and CDR2 sequences are GTSNPN and SVGIG (reference sequence). This CDR3 is built from 14 residues. CDR3 DNA sequence: TGTGCCTGGACCGACCGGACTAGTTTCGAGACCCAGTACTTC. It codes for CAWTDRTSFETQYF.

The rearrangement links TRBV7-2 to TRBJ2-1; D not certain. V was clipped by 1 base and J by 6 bases, with 13 bases between them. Germline V gives CDR1 SGHTA, CDR2 FQGNSA. The CDR3 runs 15 residues. CDR3 sequence (DNA): TGTGCCAGCAGCTTAGGACCCTCTCCGGGCAATGAGCAGTTCTTC. As protein: CASSLGPSPGNEQFF. The full variable domain, completed using reference TRBV7-2 and TRBJ2-1, is GAGVSQSPSNKVTEKGKDVELRCDPISGHTALYWYRQSLGQGLEFLIYFQGNSAPDKSGLPSDRFSAERTGGSVSTLTIQRTQQEDSAVYLCASSLGPSPGNEQFFGPGTRLTVL.

This clone is a singleton in its sample. The chain couples TRBV5-1 to TRBJ2-7; a possible D gene is TRBD1 (6 bases). The V and J ends lost 4 bases and 8 bases respectively, with 13 bases between them. In germline, CDR1 is SGHRS, CDR2 YFSETQ. CDR3 length: 12 amino acids. CDR3 sequence reads: CASSPNREQQYF. The CDR3 DNA sequence: TGCGCCAGCAGCCCCAACAGGGAACAGCAGTACTTC.

This rearrangement joins TRBV6-1 to TRBJ2-5, with D perhaps TRBD1 or TRBD2 (6 bases each). This CDR3 contains 14 residues. V lost 7 bases and J lost 3, with 15 bases in between. Germline CDR1 MNHNS, CDR2 SASEGT. CDR3 in DNA: TGTGCCAGCACCAGGGGACTCATTAAAGAGACCCAGTACTTC. Amino acid sequence: CASTRGLIKETQYF.